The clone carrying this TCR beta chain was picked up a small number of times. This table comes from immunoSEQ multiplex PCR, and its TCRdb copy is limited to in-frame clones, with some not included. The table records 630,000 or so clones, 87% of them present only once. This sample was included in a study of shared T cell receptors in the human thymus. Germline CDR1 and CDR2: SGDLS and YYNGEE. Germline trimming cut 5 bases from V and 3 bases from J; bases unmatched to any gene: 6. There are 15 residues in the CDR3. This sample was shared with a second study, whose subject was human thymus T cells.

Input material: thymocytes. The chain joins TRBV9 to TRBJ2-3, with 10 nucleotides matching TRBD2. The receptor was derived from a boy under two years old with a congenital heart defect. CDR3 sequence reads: CASSPWTSGTDTQYF. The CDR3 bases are TGTGCCAGCAGTCCCTGGACTAGCGGAACAGATACGCAGTATTTT.